This TCR beta chain was identified in a study of early T cells in non-severe SARS-CoV-2 infection. Study-wide results and limits: Private and CD4 specificities were missed by VDJdb matching, which favored anti-spike CD8 responses.

Worth noting for this clonotype: Its antigen is undetermined.

The V gene's germline CDR1 is SGHAT and CDR2 FQNNGV. The CDR3 covers 12 residues. Between the trimmed V and J ends, which lost 0 bases and 12 bases, there was a span of 9 bases. Attachment of unique molecular identifiers to individual cDNA molecules was performed. TCRdb independently ran MiXCR on the 5' RACE reads; one entry per CDR3 protein. The data hold tens of thousands of distinct CDR3 sequences, with roughly 12% observed a single time. The receptor was derived from an adult who was a healthcare worker with PCR-confirmed SARS-CoV-2 infection or an uninfected control (not recorded which). The sample consisted of whole blood. This chain uses TRBV11-2 with TRBJ2-1, with D unresolved. CDR3 in amino acids: CASSLDRLGQFF. CDR3 DNA sequence: TGTGCCAGCAGCTTAGATCGGCTTGGGCAGTTCTTC.